These 19 T cell receptor beta chains came from one sample sequenced in a study of beta chain features in type 1 diabetes. The antigens of these receptors remain unknown. Overall study results and limits: Moderate yet significant TCRB CDR3 shortening was seen in Type 1 diabetes patients in all four CD4+ subsets.

TCRB transcripts that were expressed got sequenced, as all of the isolated RNA had been reverse transcribed. Only in-frame clones appear in the TCRdb table, and some are missing; sequencing was by immunoSEQ multiplex PCR. The data contain roughly 400,000 clones, 8.5% to 10% of them singletons. Material for sequencing was central memory CD4+ T cells from blood. These receptors were obtained from a man aged 25-40 years with type 1 diabetes.

This clone was observed a few times. The V gene is TRBV5-1, the J gene TRBJ1-2; 9 nucleotides line up with TRBD1. The CDR3 is 14 residues long. With V trimmed by 4 bases and J by 4 bases, 5 bases remained unmatched. CDR1 and CDR2 (germline): SGHRS, YFSETQ. As DNA, the CDR3 is TGCGCCAGCAGCCACACACAGGGGGCCTATGGCTACACCTTC. This translates into CASSHTQGAYGYTF.

J is TRBJ2-5 and V is TRBV30; D gene uncertain. The CDR3 has 13 amino acids. V was trimmed by 0 bases and J by 3 bases, leaving 8 bases between them. CDR1 is GTSNPN, CDR2 SVGIG, per germline (reference sequence). The CDR3 here is CAWSVRGKETQYF. The CDR3 DNA is TGTGCCTGGAGTGTACGTGGGAAAGAGACCCAGTACTTC.

The chain is built from TRBV27 and TRBJ2-5, with D perhaps matching TRBD2 (6 bases). CDR1 is MNHEY, CDR2 SMNVEV, per germline (reference sequence). There are 14 residues in the CDR3. The ends were cut back, 6 bases at V and 1 base at J, with 12 bases in the middle. The CDR3 DNA sequence: TGTGCCAGCAGCGAGAGGAGGGCCCAAGAGACCCAGTACTTC. Translating it yields CASSERRAQETQYF.

This clone was seen a handful of times. This chain joins TRBV11-1 and TRBJ2-7; 10 bases are shared with TRBD2. V gave up 3 bases and J gave up 0 bases; unmatched junction bases: 8. Germline values: CDR1 SGHAT, CDR2 FQDESV (reference sequence). This CDR3 spans 17 amino acids. CDR3 region: CASSLGTSETFSYEQYF. The CDR3 DNA sequence: TGTGCCAGCAGCTTGGGGACTAGCGAGACCTTCTCCTACGAGCAGTACTTC.

Concerning this clone: At the DNA level, this CDR3 is encoded by other sequences in the same sample as well. The chain carries TRBV5-4 and TRBJ2-1, with D perhaps TRBD2 (6 bases). CDR3 length: 15 residues. Between the trimmed V and J ends, which lost 0 bases and 2 bases, there was a span of 9 bases. The germline gives CDR1 SGHNT, CDR2 YYREEE (reference sequence). The CDR3 DNA sequence: TGTGCCAGCAGCTTGGCTGGCGGGACCTACAATGAGCAGTTCTTC. Translation gives CASSLAGGTYNEQFF.

V is TRBV6-5 and J is TRBJ2-7; D uncertain. The V end lost 6 bases, the J end lost 2 bases, and 14 bases lay between the germline ends. Germline V gene data show CDR1 as MNHEY and CDR2 as SVGAGI. The CDR3 length is 14 residues. CDR3 amino acids: CASRKVLTAYEQYF. For the CDR3, the DNA is TGTGCCAGCAGGAAAGTACTAACAGCCTACGAGCAGTACTTC.

The chain uses TRBV10-2 and TRBJ2-1; 15 bases line up with TRBD2. Germline loops: CDR1 WSHSY, CDR2 SAAADI. The CDR3 is made up of 16 amino acids. V trimming: 2 bases; J trimming: 9 bases; junction bases outside the gene matches: 5. CDR3: CASSEPGLAGGFEQFF. The CDR3 DNA follows: TGCGCCAGCAGTGAGCCTGGACTAGCGGGAGGGTTTGAGCAGTTCTTC.

This clone has only a few counts. The chain employs TRBV23-1 and TRBJ2-7; D unresolved. TRBV23-1 is sorted into the ORF group, with uncertain function. With 3 bases removed from V and 0 bases from J, the gap between germline ends came to 21 bases. This CDR3 has 18 amino acids. The CDR3 DNA sequence: TGCGCCAGCAGTCACTCTGATCTCCGGACGGAAAGCTCCTACGAGCAGTACTTC. Translated, it gives CASSHSDLRTESSYEQYF.

Only a few counts were recorded for this clone. CDR3 nucleotides: TGTGCAAGTCGCTTCCAGTTCTCGGGAGAGCAAGAGACCCAGTACTTC. Amino acid sequence: CASRFQFSGEQETQYF. The rearrangement joins TRBV12-2 to TRBJ2-5; the D call of TRBD2 is as the table states it, not checked on the DNA. TRBV12-2 is a pseudogene segment. The CDR3 extends over 16 amino acids.

The chain uses TRBV6-1 and TRBJ2-7; 12 nucleotides match TRBD2. Germline lookup yields CDR1 MNHNS and CDR2 SASEGT. The CDR3 covers 14 residues. V lost 7 bases to trimming and J lost 2 bases; unmatched junction nucleotides: 3. This CDR3 is CASKTSGSTYEQYF. For the CDR3, the DNA is TGTGCCAGCAAGACTAGCGGGAGTACCTACGAGCAGTACTTC.

This chain connects TRBV10-3 to TRBJ2-1; TRBD2 aligns across 9 bases. Germline-derived CDR1 and CDR2 are ENHRY and SYGVKD. V shed 10 bases and J 4 bases; nucleotides not matched to a gene: 8. The CDR3 runs 14 residues. Here the CDR3 reads CASQAGGIYNEQFF. The CDR3 nucleotides are TGTGCCAGCCAAGCGGGAGGCATTTACAATGAGCAGTTCTTC.

This clone occurred many times. The gene calls are TRBV3-1 (or the pseudogene TRBV3-2) and TRBJ1-5; the D is unclear. The V end was cut by 4 bases, the J end by 16 bases, with 5 bases between. Germline-derived CDR1 and CDR2 are LGHDT and YNNKEL (reference sequence). The CDR3 consists of 8 residues. This CDR3 is CASSPRHF. CDR3 coding DNA: TGTGCCAGCAGCCCACGACATTTT.

This clone was detected only a few times. The chain uses TRBV11-2 and TRBJ2-1, with D perhaps matching TRBD2 (6 bases). V dropped 10 bases and J dropped 5 bases, with 15 bases sitting between them. Germline V gives CDR1 SGHAT, CDR2 FQNNGV. This CDR3 spans 13 amino acids. In DNA form, the CDR3 reads TGTGCCACTTCGGACTACAGAGACAATGAGCAGTTCTTC. As protein: CATSDYRDNEQFF.

For this clone: This same CDR3 is encoded by further DNA sequences in the sample. The chain links TRBV7-9 to TRBJ1-3; D may be TRBD1 (5 bases). V lost 3 bases, J lost 0 bases, and 9 bases lay in between. The CDR3 is 15 amino acids. In germline, CDR1 is SEHNR, CDR2 FQNEAQ (reference sequence). Here the CDR3 DNA reads TGTGCCAGCAGCTTGGGGGAAGTCTCTGGAAACACCATATATTTT. Translation: CASSLGEVSGNTIYF.

The rearrangement links TRBV28 to TRBJ2-5, with 11 bases matching TRBD2. This CDR3 has 16 residues. With V trimmed by 5 bases and J by 1 base, 6 bases remained unmatched. CDR1 is MDHEN, CDR2 SYDVKM, per germline. The CDR3 reads CASSTRTSGPQETQYF. CDR3 bases: TGTGCCAGCAGTACCCGGACTAGCGGGCCCCAAGAGACCCAGTACTTC.

This clone was picked up a small number of times. This rearrangement joins TRBV28 to TRBJ2-1; 9 nucleotides line up with TRBD1. Germline lookup yields CDR1 MDHEN and CDR2 SYDVKM. V was clipped by 5 bases and J by 7 bases; unmatched bases: 9. There are 15 residues in the CDR3. The DNA of the CDR3 is TGTGCCAGCAGTGCCCCCGGGACAGGGTGGAATGAGCAGTTCTTC. Its translation: CASSAPGTGWNEQFF.

This clone occurred a few times. The genes are TRBV2 and TRBJ2-7, with 9 bases identical to TRBD1. J was trimmed by 6 bases and V by 6 bases; bases with no gene match: 3. The CDR3 runs to 12 residues. Germline V lookup: CDR1 SNHLY, CDR2 FYNNEI. Here the CDR3 DNA reads TGTGCCAGCAGCCCGGGACAGGGCGAGCAGTACTTC. It specifies CASSPGQGEQYF.

In this sample, this clone turned up many times. The rearrangement links TRBV4-1 to TRBJ2-1; 13 bases are a match to TRBD2. Germline-derived CDR1 and CDR2 are MGHRA and YSYEKL. CDR3 size: 15 residues. V was pared by 6 bases and J by 7 bases, with 6 bases of the junction left unmatched. The CDR3 protein is CASRSGLAGSNEQFF. The CDR3 coding sequence is TGCGCCAGCAGATCGGGACTAGCGGGATCAAATGAGCAGTTCTTC.

Only a few counts were recorded for this clone. This chain links TRBV6-5 with TRBJ2-6; D is undetermined. Between the trimmed V and J ends, which lost 2 bases and 0 bases, there was a span of 8 bases. The CDR3 loop spans 16 amino acids. Germline CDR1 is MNHEY and CDR2 is SVGAGI. The CDR3 sequence: CASSYRSSSGANVLTF. For the CDR3, the DNA is TGTGCCAGCAGTTACCGGTCTAGCTCTGGGGCCAACGTCCTGACTTTC.